This paragraph reports one T cell receptor (beta chain). Only in-frame clones appear in the TCRdb table, and some are missing; sequencing was by immunoSEQ multiplex PCR. The sample records 2.5 million or so clones, approximately 94% being singletons. Germline CDR1 is MGHRA and CDR2 is YSYEKL. The CDR3 extends over 18 amino acids. V gave up 0 bases and J gave up 4 bases; unmatched junction bases: 10. The data were taken from a study of shared clonotypes between healthy human individuals. The sequenced sample was naive CD4+ T cells sorted from blood. Subset in this sample: CD45RA+ positively selected. The TCR sequence derives from a man between 18 and 35 years old in good health. The chain carries TRBV4-1 and TRBJ2-3; TRBD2 matches 10 bases. The CDR3 is CASSQDSPGLAGADTQYF. In nucleotides, the CDR3 is TGCGCCAGCAGCCAAGACTCCCCCGGGCTAGCGGGAGCAGATACGCAGTATTTT.